The rows below give T cell receptor beta chains drawn from one sample of a study of cytomegalovirus exposure and HLA in healthy donors. The protocol was immunoSEQ multiplex PCR, while the TCRdb copy is restricted to in-frame clones and leaves out a portion. Of tens of thousands of clones listed, approximately 57% are singletons. The sequenced sample consisted of PBMCs. The source is a woman in her thirties in good health and CMV-seronegative. The CDR3 runs from the conserved cysteine through the conserved F or W. Each record gives: CDR3 DNA, CDR3 protein, D gene, V gene, clone size, J gene. D genes are given only for firm matches. The size of a clone is reported for some rows only, either as once, few or many, or as a class for expanded clones.

cdr3_nt: TGTGCCAGCAGCTCCCCTAGCGGGGGCGGCTCCTACGAGCAGTACTTC
cdr3_aa: CASSSPSGGGSYEQYF
d_call: TRBD2
v_call: TRBV5-4
clone_size: NA
j_call: TRBJ2-7

cdr3_nt: TGCGCCAGCAGTGCGGACAGGGGGCATGAAAAACTGTTTTTT
cdr3_aa: CASSADRGHEKLFF
d_call: TRBD1
v_call: TRBV10-2
clone_size: NA
j_call: TRBJ1-4

cdr3_nt: TGCGCCAGCAGCTTGGGCGCCGGGACATCTAACACTGAAGCTTTCTTT
cdr3_aa: CASSLGAGTSNTEAFF
d_call: NA
v_call: TRBV5-1
clone_size: few
j_call: TRBJ1-1

cdr3_nt: TGTGCCAGCAGCCGGGACATCTCCTACGAGCAGTACTTC
cdr3_aa: CASSRDISYEQYF
d_call: NA
v_call: TRBV4-2
clone_size: few
j_call: TRBJ2-7

cdr3_nt: TGTGCCAGCAGCGTTTCAGGATACACCGGGGAGCTGTTTTTT
cdr3_aa: CASSVSGYTGELFF
d_call: NA
v_call: TRBV9
clone_size: NA
j_call: TRBJ2-2

cdr3_nt: TGTGCCAGCAGCTTTTTTCAGGGCCAGCCCCAGCATTTT
cdr3_aa: CASSFFQGQPQHF
d_call: NA
v_call: TRBV5-8
clone_size: NA
j_call: TRBJ1-5

cdr3_nt: TGTGCCAGCAGTGAATTTCTTGGAGGCAGTGAGGTTCAGTACTTC
cdr3_aa: CASSEFLGGSEVQYF
d_call: NA
v_call: TRBV6-1
clone_size: NA
j_call: TRBJ2-4

cdr3_nt: TGTGCCAGCCAACCGGACAGCTCCTACGAGCAGTACTTC
cdr3_aa: CASQPDSSYEQYF
d_call: NA
v_call: TRBV6-1
clone_size: NA
j_call: TRBJ2-7

cdr3_nt: TGTGCCTCGCACAATCCAACCGTTGCCACTGAAGCTTTCTTT
cdr3_aa: CASHNPTVATEAFF
d_call: NA
v_call: TRBV10-3
clone_size: NA
j_call: TRBJ1-1

cdr3_nt: TGCGCCAGCAGCTTGGAGGGGGCCTCCTACAATGAGCAGTTCTTC
cdr3_aa: CASSLEGASYNEQFF
d_call: TRBD1
v_call: TRBV5-1
clone_size: NA
j_call: TRBJ2-1

cdr3_nt: TGTGCCTGGAGTGTAAGTCGCGTGCTAGCGGTATTCCAAGAGACCCAGTACTTC
cdr3_aa: CAWSVSRVLAVFQETQYF
d_call: TRBD2
v_call: TRBV30
clone_size: NA
j_call: TRBJ2-5

cdr3_nt: TGCGCCAGCAGCCGGACTTATAAAAACACCGGGGAGCTGTTTTTT
cdr3_aa: CASSRTYKNTGELFF
d_call: NA
v_call: TRBV5-1
clone_size: NA
j_call: TRBJ2-2

cdr3_nt: TGTGCCAGCAGTCTCGCCTCGACAGGGTACTATGGCTACACCTTC
cdr3_aa: CASSLASTGYYGYTF
d_call: TRBD1
v_call: TRBV6-5
clone_size: NA
j_call: TRBJ1-2

cdr3_nt: TGTGCCAGCAGCTTTCGGGCTAGCGGGCAAGAGACCCAGTACTTC
cdr3_aa: CASSFRASGQETQYF
d_call: TRBD2
v_call: TRBV5-6
clone_size: NA
j_call: TRBJ2-5

cdr3_nt: TGTGCCAGCAGCTTACGACAGGGCGGGACTGAAGCTTTCTTT
cdr3_aa: CASSLRQGGTEAFF
d_call: TRBD1
v_call: TRBV11-2
clone_size: few
j_call: TRBJ1-1

cdr3_nt: TGTGCCAGCAGTTCCCTAGCGGGGGTACCCTACGAGCAGTACTTC
cdr3_aa: CASSSLAGVPYEQYF
d_call: TRBD2
v_call: TRBV28
clone_size: NA
j_call: TRBJ2-7

cdr3_nt: TGCGCCAGCAGCCCGGGACTAGCGGTTGAGCAGTTCTTC
cdr3_aa: CASSPGLAVEQFF
d_call: TRBD2
v_call: TRBV4-1
clone_size: NA
j_call: TRBJ2-1

cdr3_nt: TGCGCCAGCAGCTTGGGACAAAATAACTATGGCTACACCTTC
cdr3_aa: CASSLGQNNYGYTF
d_call: NA
v_call: TRBV5-1
clone_size: NA
j_call: TRBJ1-2

cdr3_nt: TGTGCCAGCAGCTTAGGTACCCCACTAGCGGGAGAACTAGATACGCAGTATTTT
cdr3_aa: CASSLGTPLAGELDTQYF
d_call: TRBD2
v_call: TRBV11-2
clone_size: NA
j_call: TRBJ2-3

cdr3_nt: TGTGCCAGCAGCTTAATACAGAACTATGGCTACACCTTC
cdr3_aa: CASSLIQNYGYTF
d_call: NA
v_call: TRBV7-9
clone_size: NA
j_call: TRBJ1-2

cdr3_nt: TGTGCCAGCAGCTTGGAGCCATCCATGAACACTGAAGCTTTCTTT
cdr3_aa: CASSLEPSMNTEAFF
d_call: NA
v_call: TRBV5-5
clone_size: NA
j_call: TRBJ1-1

cdr3_nt: TGTGCCAGCAGCTTTTTAGGAGTAAGGAATGAGCAGTTCTTC
cdr3_aa: CASSFLGVRNEQFF
d_call: NA
v_call: TRBV7-9
clone_size: NA
j_call: TRBJ2-1

cdr3_nt: TGTGCCAGCAGCGAAGGACAGGGGGGGCAGCCCCAGCATTTT
cdr3_aa: CASSEGQGGQPQHF
d_call: TRBD1
v_call: TRBV11-2
clone_size: NA
j_call: TRBJ1-5